This passage covers 18 T cell receptor beta chains from one sample sequenced in a study of T cells after yellow fever vaccination. TCRdb fed the 5' RACE reads into MiXCR, producing one record per CDR3 protein. The sample includes hundreds of thousands of distinct CDR3 sequences, around 12% of them seen just once. The sample here was CD4+ T cells sorted from PBMCs, taken 15 days after the yellow fever booster vaccination. The origin of the receptors is a man between 18 and 35 years old who received the YFV17D yellow fever vaccine.

This clonotype appeared many times. The V call is TRBV2, the J call TRBJ2-1; D ambiguous. Germline CDR1 is SNHLY and CDR2 is FYNNEI. CDR3 length equals 11 residues. Between the trimmed V and J ends, which lost 6 bases and 6 bases, there was a span of 6 bases. Written as DNA, the CDR3 is TGTGCCAGCAGGGCGAGCAATGAGCAGTTCTTC. This encodes CASRASNEQFF.

This clonotype was recorded a few times. The rearrangement links TRBV4-2 to TRBJ2-3, with TRBD2 matching over 8 bases. The germline V gene has CDR1 LGHNA and CDR2 YNFKEQ. This CDR3 has 16 amino acids. With 4 bases clipped from V and 3 bases from J, the junction kept 9 bases outside the gene matches. CDR3 coding DNA: TGTGCCAGCAGCCTAACGATCGGGGGGGGGACAGATACGCAGTATTTT. Translation gives CASSLTIGGGTDTQYF.

This clonotype was recorded at least ten times. The V gene is TRBV28, the J gene TRBJ2-7; TRBD1 agrees at 8 bases. Germline CDR1 is MDHEN and CDR2 is SYDVKM. With V trimmed by 3 bases and J by 3 bases, 1 base remained unmatched. This CDR3 is built from 13 residues. The CDR3 loop reads CASSLGTGYEQYV. CDR3 nucleotides: TGTGCCAGCAGTTTGGGGACAGGCTACGAGCAGTACGTC.

A remark on this clonotype: Just one base apart from a much larger clone, this may be a read error. The genes are TRBV6-2 or TRBV6-3 and TRBJ1-2, with no clear D. Germline CDR1 and CDR2: MNHEY and SVGEGT. V was clipped by 6 bases and J by 4 bases, with 6 bases between them. The CDR3 is 11 amino acids. The CDR3 DNA reads as TGTGCCAGCAGCGAGAGCTATGGCTACACCTTC. Protein: CASSESYGYTF.

This clonotype occurred a few times. The V gene is TRBV5-6, the J gene TRBJ2-2; 9 bases agree with TRBD2. Unmatched junction bases numbered 9, after V lost 5 bases and J lost 7 bases. Germline lookup yields CDR1 SGHDT and CDR2 YYEEEE. There are 15 residues in the CDR3. The CDR3 DNA sequence: TGTGCCAGCAGGGAGCGGGGGGCCAGAATCGGGGAGCTGTTTTTT. Translating it yields CASRERGARIGELFF.

This clonotype was observed a few times. V and J are TRBV18 and TRBJ2-3, with unresolved D. The CDR3 spans 16 residues. Germline loops: CDR1 KGHSH, CDR2 LQKENI. Trimming left V 1 base short and J 0 bases short, with 11 bases between. CDR3: CASSPLTASSTDTQYF. In DNA, the CDR3 is TGTGCCAGCTCACCACTAACTGCTTCTAGCACAGATACGCAGTATTTT. Together with reference TRBV18 and TRBJ2-3, the CDR3 gives the full variable domain: NAGVMQNPRHLVRRRGQEARLRCSPMKGHSHVYWYRQLPEEGLKFMVYLQKENIIDESGMPKERFSAEFPKEGPSILRIQQVVRGDSAAYFCASSPLTASSTDTQYFGPGTRLTVL.

The J gene is TRBJ2-7, the V gene TRBV14, with 7 bases lining up with TRBD1. The CDR3 has 16 amino acids. CDR1 and CDR2 (germline): SGHDN, FVKESK. V dropped 1 base and J dropped 3; count of bases not matched to a gene: 9. As DNA, the CDR3 is TGTGCCAGCAGCCAAGTGTCAGGGGGTAGTTTCTACGAGCAGTACGTC. This sequence encodes CASSQVSGGSFYEQYV.

This clonotype occurred a few times. For the CDR3, the DNA is TGCGCCAGCAGCGCACAGACGAATAGCAATCAGCCCCAGCATTTT. It codes for CASSAQTNSNQPQHF. This chain links TRBV4-1 with TRBJ1-5; the D is unclear. There are 15 residues in the CDR3. Germline CDR1 and CDR2: MGHRA and YSYEKL. Trimming took 5 bases from V and 0 from J, leaving 11 bases between them.

The chain uses TRBV2 and TRBJ2-1, with 7 positions matching TRBD2. V trimming: 6 bases; J trimming: 5 bases; junction bases outside the gene matches: 4. Germline V lookup: CDR1 SNHLY, CDR2 FYNNEI. The CDR3 covers 13 residues. The CDR3 here is CASSLTSDNEQFF. The CDR3 region has the DNA TGTGCCAGCAGCCTCACTAGCGACAATGAGCAGTTCTTC.

This clonotype was found a few times. The rearrangement links TRBV4-3 to TRBJ2-7; TRBD1 matches at 12 bases. Trimming cost V 1 base and J 3 bases; bases outside gene matches: 7. The germline V gene encodes CDR1 LGHNA and CDR2 YSLEER. The CDR3 contains 17 residues. The CDR3 coding sequence is TGCGCCAGCAGCCAAGGCCACCGGGACAGGGGGCTCTACGAGCAGTACGTC. Encoded protein: CASSQGHRDRGLYEQYV.

The chain has TRBV20-1 and TRBJ2-7; the D gene could be TRBD1 or TRBD2 (6 bases each). Germline CDR1 reads DFQATT; CDR2 reads SNEGSKA (reference sequence). The CDR3 runs to 15 residues. V lost 3 bases and J lost 0, with 15 bases in between. The CDR3 DNA follows: TGCAGTGCTAGTGCTTCAGGAGGGGGCTCCTACGAGCAGTACTTC. Translated, it gives CSASASGGGSYEQYF.

The table lists this clonotype with a few counts. The genes are TRBV18 and TRBJ2-7; weak D call: TRBD2 (6 bases). This CDR3 spans 14 amino acids. In germline, CDR1 is KGHSH, CDR2 LQKENI. The V end lost 1 base, the J end lost 7 bases, and 14 bases lay between the germline ends. This chain's CDR3 is CASSPRYGAGEQYV. The CDR3, as DNA: TGTGCCAGCTCACCACGATATGGCGCGGGAGAGCAGTACGTC.

This clonotype has ten or more counts. The chain carries TRBV5-1 and TRBJ2-2; 7 bases map to TRBD2. Germline CDR1 SGHRS, CDR2 YFSETQ. V was pared by 5 bases and J by 5 bases, with 15 bases of the junction left unmatched. CDR3 size: 17 residues. The CDR3 here is CASRREPGGSGTGELFF. CDR3 sequence (DNA): TGCGCCAGCAGGCGCGAACCGGGGGGAAGTGGAACCGGGGAGCTGTTTTTT. The full variable domain, its missing parts supplied by reference TRBV5-1 and TRBJ2-2, is KAGVTQTPRYLIKTRGQQVTLSCSPISGHRSVSWYQQTPGQGLQFLFEYFSETQRNKGNFPGRFSGRQFSNSRSEMNVSTLELGDSALYLCASRREPGGSGTGELFFGEGSRLTVL.

The chain carries TRBV9 and TRBJ1-1; TRBD1 agrees at 8 bases. Trimming at V came to 0 bases and at J to 0 bases, leaving 1 base not matched to a gene. Germline V CDR1 and CDR2: SGDLS, YYNGEE. The length of the CDR3 is 15 residues. CDR3 DNA: TGTGCCAGCAGCGTAGGACAGGGGCTGAACACTGAAGCTTTCTTT. It translates to CASSVGQGLNTEAFF.

There are a few counts of this clonotype. This chain uses TRBV20-1 with TRBJ2-7; 9 bases are a match to TRBD2. The CDR3 is 15 residues long. Germline V gene sequence: CDR1 DFQATT, CDR2 SNEGSKA (reference sequence). V dropped 5 bases and J dropped 4; count of bases not matched to a gene: 12. CDR3: CSASRGGAGSYEQYV. CDR3 bases: TGCAGTGCTTCGCGCGGGGGGGCCGGTTCATACGAGCAGTACGTC.

In its sample, this clonotype was seen a few times. The chain uses TRBV5-1 and TRBJ2-2; TRBD2 agrees at 8 bases. Germline values: CDR1 SGHRS, CDR2 YFSETQ. V dropped 0 bases and J dropped 2; count of bases not matched to a gene: 3. This CDR3 comprises 16 residues. CDR3 residues: CASSLGSGINTGELFF. The CDR3 DNA reads as TGCGCCAGCAGCTTGGGTAGCGGGATCAACACCGGGGAGCTGTTTTTT. Filled out from reference TRBV5-1 and TRBJ2-2, the complete variable domain reads KAGVTQTPRYLIKTRGQQVTLSCSPISGHRSVSWYQQTPGQGLQFLFEYFSETQRNKGNFPGRFSGRQFSNSRSEMNVSTLELGDSALYLCASSLGSGINTGELFFGEGSRLTVL.

This clonotype has a count of ten or more. The rearrangement uses TRBV9 and TRBJ1-3; no clear D gene. Germline lookup yields CDR1 SGDLS and CDR2 YYNGEE. This CDR3 is built from 16 residues. Trimming shortened V by 1 base and J by 0 bases, and 11 bases separated the two germline ends. CDR3: CASSVNLGYSGNTIYF. For the CDR3, the DNA is TGTGCCAGCAGCGTAAACTTAGGCTACTCTGGAAACACCATATATTTT.

This clonotype was picked up a small number of times. The CDR3 region has the DNA TGTGCCAGCAGATCAGGGGTAGGAAACACCATATATTTT. Translated: CASRSGVGNTIYF. This sequence joins TRBV9 and TRBJ1-3; D possibly corresponds to TRBD1 (6 bases). The CDR3 has 13 amino acids. CDR1 is SGDLS, CDR2 YYNGEE, per germline. Trimming left V 5 bases short and J 4 bases short, with 10 bases between.